A selection of T cell receptor beta chains follows, all from one sample in a study of T-cell reconstitution after alpha-beta-depleted transplantation in children. A single record per CDR3 protein comes from TCRdb applying MiXCR to the PCR reads. The repertoire holds 350,000 to 450,000 distinct CDR3 sequences, roughly 15% seen once, with 4% to 5.5% in the top ten. The sample in question was PBMCs, obtained from the stem cell graft. These receptors all stem from a human donor who donated a stem cell graft to a child with Fanconi anemia. The CDR3 runs from the conserved cysteine through the conserved F or W. The order of the fields is D gene, J gene, clone size, V gene, CDR3 protein, CDR3 DNA. A D gene is named only where the DNA matches it firmly. Only part of the rows carry a size: once, few, many, or a class if the clone is expanded.

D: -
J: TRBJ2-1
size: many
V: TRBV2
CDR3: CASREYNEQFF
DNA: TGTGCCAGCAGAGAATACAATGAGCAGTTCTTC

D: TRBD2
J: TRBJ2-7
size: -
V: TRBV2
CDR3: CASSDPLAGFSYEQYF
DNA: TGTGCCAGCAGTGACCCTCTAGCGGGGTTCTCCTACGAGCAGTACTTC

D: TRBD1
J: TRBJ1-2
size: -
V: TRBV4-2
CDR3: CASSQAQGGFYGYTF
DNA: TGTGCCAGCAGCCAAGCACAGGGGGGTTTCTATGGCTACACCTTC

D: -
J: TRBJ2-1
size: -
V: TRBV7-2
CDR3: CASSLAGGREQFF
DNA: TGTGCCAGCAGCTTAGCGGGGGGGCGGGAGCAGTTCTTC

D: TRBD1
J: TRBJ1-4
size: -
V: TRBV5-1
CDR3: CASREQGATNEKLFF
DNA: TGCGCCAGCAGGGAACAGGGGGCAACTAATGAAAAACTGTTTTTT

D: TRBD1
J: TRBJ1-2
size: many
V: TRBV7-9
CDR3: CASSPQGAEGYTF
DNA: TGTGCCAGCAGCCCCCAGGGGGCAGAGGGCTACACCTTC

D: -
J: TRBJ1-2
size: -
V: TRBV10-3
CDR3: CAISESGGDDLIGYTF
DNA: TGTGCCATCAGTGAGTCTGGGGGGGATGACCTCATTGGCTACACCTTC

D: -
J: TRBJ2-5
size: few
V: TRBV5-5
CDR3: CASSLEPGYGKETQYF
DNA: TGTGCCAGCAGCTTGGAGCCGGGGTATGGGAAAGAGACCCAGTACTTC

D: -
J: TRBJ1-5
size: few
V: TRBV7-9
CDR3: CASSSTGPGELLSQHF
DNA: TGTGCCAGCAGCTCGACGGGACCCGGGGAATTGTTGTCCCAGCATTTT

D: TRBD1
J: TRBJ2-1
size: few
V: TRBV29-1
CDR3: CSVHGTVDSYNEQFF
DNA: TGCAGCGTCCACGGGACAGTTGACTCCTACAATGAGCAGTTCTTC

D: -
J: TRBJ2-2
size: -
V: TRBV4-3
CDR3: CASSQVFWNGELFF
DNA: TGCGCCAGCAGCCAAGTTTTCTGGAACGGGGAGCTGTTTTTT

D: TRBD1
J: TRBJ2-5
size: many
V: TRBV12-3/TRBV12-4
CDR3: CASSSTGALLQETQYF
DNA: TGTGCCAGCAGTTCTACAGGGGCCCTTCTCCAAGAGACCCAGTACTTC

D: TRBD1
J: TRBJ1-2
size: few
V: TRBV30
CDR3: CAWTTGTGYGYTF
DNA: TGTGCCTGGACGACAGGGACTGGGTATGGCTACACCTTC

D: -
J: TRBJ1-3
size: -
V: TRBV4-3
CDR3: CASSPSGRLFGNTIYF
DNA: TGCGCCAGCAGCCCTAGTGGCAGGCTCTTTGGAAACACCATATATTTT

D: -
J: TRBJ2-3
size: many
V: TRBV10-3
CDR3: CAISSRGFTDTQYF
DNA: TGTGCCATCAGTTCCAGGGGCTTCACAGATACGCAGTATTTT

D: TRBD2
J: TRBJ2-1
size: -
V: TRBV12-3/TRBV12-4
CDR3: CASTTDQAGPRGLDEQFF
DNA: TGTGCCAGCACGACTGACCAAGCGGGACCGCGGGGTTTGGATGAGCAGTTCTTC

D: TRBD1
J: TRBJ1-1
size: -
V: TRBV20-1
CDR3: CSASQDFLDRLNTEAFF
DNA: TGCAGTGCTAGTCAGGACTTTCTGGACAGGTTGAACACTGAAGCTTTCTTT

D: TRBD2
J: TRBJ2-5
size: -
V: TRBV4-2
CDR3: CASSAVAGLAGEETQYF
DNA: TGTGCCAGCAGCGCGGTCGCGGGACTAGCGGGGGAAGAGACCCAGTACTTC

D: -
J: TRBJ1-4
size: -
V: TRBV5-1
CDR3: CASSLGGANEKLFF
DNA: TGCGCCAGCAGCTTGGGGGGCGCGAATGAAAAACTGTTTTTT

D: TRBD1
J: TRBJ1-4
size: -
V: TRBV28
CDR3: CASSWTGIEKLFF
DNA: TGTGCCAGCAGTTGGACAGGGATTGAAAAACTGTTTTTT

D: TRBD1
J: TRBJ2-5
size: many
V: TRBV7-8
CDR3: CASSGARGQDTRRETQYF
DNA: TGTGCCAGCAGCGGGGCCAGGGGACAGGACACTAGGAGAGAGACCCAGTACTTC

D: -
J: TRBJ2-7
size: -
V: TRBV5-1
CDR3: CASTSDSGGEQYF
DNA: TGCGCCAGCACCTCGGACTCCGGTGGGGAGCAGTACTTC